This TCR beta chain was documented in a study of shared clonotypes between healthy human individuals. Germline V gene lookup returns CDR1 MGHRA and CDR2 YSYEKL. The CDR3 covers 12 residues. Trimming left V 1 base short and J 7 bases short, with 4 bases between. Generated by immunoSEQ multiplex PCR, the TCRdb table keeps only in-frame clones and is missing some. The table has some 1.4 million clones, 96% seen once. The chain combines TRBV4-1 with TRBJ2-2; D unclear. The material sequenced was naive CD4+ T cells sorted from blood. Described subset: CD45RA+ positively selected. This sequence was found in a man aged 25 to 45 in good health. The CDR3 is CASSQGVGELFF. For the CDR3, the DNA is TGCGCCAGCAGCCAAGGGGTCGGGGAGCTGTTTTTT.